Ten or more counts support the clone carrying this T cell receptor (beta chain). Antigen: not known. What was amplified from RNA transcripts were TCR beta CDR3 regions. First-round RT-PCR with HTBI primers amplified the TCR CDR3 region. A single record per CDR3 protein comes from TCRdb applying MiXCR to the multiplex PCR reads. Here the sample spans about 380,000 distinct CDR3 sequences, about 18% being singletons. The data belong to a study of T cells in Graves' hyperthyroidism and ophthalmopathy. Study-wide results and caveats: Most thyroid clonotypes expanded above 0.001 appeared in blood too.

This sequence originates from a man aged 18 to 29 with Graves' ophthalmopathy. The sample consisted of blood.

The CDR3 DNA reads TGTGCCAGCAGCGCCCGGGACTTACCCTACGAGCAGTACTTC. This gives the protein CASSARDLPYEQYF. The chain uses TRBV2 and TRBJ2-7, with D possibly being TRBD2 (6 bases). Germline CDR1 and CDR2: SNHLY and FYNNEI. This CDR3 comprises 14 residues. Trimming pared 6 bases from V and 2 bases from J, leaving 14 bases between.